A single T cell receptor (beta chain) is shown here with its context. Source study methods: The authors estimated nucleated cell counts from reference gene primer amplification. Some clones are missing from TCRdb's copy, which holds only in-frame ones; the method was immunoSEQ multiplex PCR. V, J and clone size derive from that table, while D and trimming were established from the DNA sequence. The sample has 150,000 to 200,000 clones, 60% to 85% seen once. This sample is part of a study of blood T cell repertoires in COVID-19. For the study at large: PBMCs, B-cell-depleted T cells, or T cells were the source of the cDNA or gDNA that made up the material.

Trimming pared 2 bases from V and 3 bases from J, leaving 16 bases between. The CDR3 sequence is 16 residues long. The receptor comes from a man in his sixties with active or convalescent COVID-19. Sequencing was done on a sample of peripheral blood. The V and J genes are TRBV23-1 and TRBJ2-5; maybe TRBD1 (6 bases). TRBV23-1 is marked as an open reading frame, function uncertain. CDR3 amino acids: CASSQPRATGKETQYF. CDR3 bases: TGCGCCAGCAGTCAACCTCGTGCGACAGGTAAAGAGACCCAGTACTTC.